These 21 T cell receptor beta chains were sequenced from one sample in a study of blood T cell repertoires in COVID-19 (TCRdb year 2020). The library was generated by the immunoSEQ multiplex PCR assay. The source is immuneACCESS, and TCRdb retained only in-frame sequences with V and J called. Part of the clones is not carried over; for the studies checked, unresolved V genes explain less than half of this, and the remainder is unexplained. This sample gives some 70,000 clones in total; around 86% of them show up just once. In total, the top ten clones hold roughly 8.5% of the sample. The material sequenced was peripheral blood. The source is a man aged 50 to 59 with active COVID-19.

The rearrangement links TRBV7-3 to TRBJ2-5; D ambiguous. V lost 6 bases to trimming and J lost 1 base, with 9 bases between them. Germline CDR1 reads SGHTA; CDR2 reads FQGTGA. The CDR3 totals 13 residues. CDR3 protein: CASSPGAQETQYF. The CDR3 DNA reads as TGTGCCAGCAGTCCCGGAGCCCAAGAGACCCAGTACTTC.

This sequence joins TRBV7-2 and TRBJ2-7; 8 bases agree with TRBD2. V lost 4 bases, J lost 3 bases, and 5 bases stayed unmatched. The CDR3 sequence is 14 residues long. In germline, CDR1 is SGHTA, CDR2 FQGNSA. CDR3 amino acids: CASSSLAGNYEQYF. DNA for the CDR3: TGTGCCAGCAGCTCCCTAGCGGGTAACTACGAGCAGTACTTC.

The chain links TRBV2 to TRBJ2-5; no definite D call. V lost 0 bases, J lost 0 bases, and 8 bases lay in between. Looked up from germline, CDR1 is SNHLY and CDR2 is FYNNEI. The CDR3 is made up of 15 amino acids. The CDR3 sequence is CASSEAKANQETQYF. Written as DNA, the CDR3 is TGTGCCAGCAGTGAAGCGAAAGCGAACCAAGAGACCCAGTACTTC. Full variable domain (outside the CDR3, taken from reference TRBV2 and TRBJ2-5): EPEVTQTPSHQVTQMGQEVILRCVPISNHLYFYWYRQILGQKVEFLVSFYNNEISEKSEIFDDQFSVERPDGSNFTLKIRSTKLEDSAMYFCASSEAKANQETQYFGPGTRLLVL.

This sequence joins TRBV9 and TRBJ2-5; D is perhaps TRBD2 (5 bases). The V end lost 0 bases, the J end lost 2 bases, and 8 bases lay between the germline ends. Germline CDR1 SGDLS, CDR2 YYNGEE. The CDR3 runs 14 residues. CDR3: CASSVGGEQETQYF. CDR3 DNA sequence: TGTGCCAGCAGCGTAGGGGGAGAGCAAGAGACCCAGTACTTC.

The V gene is TRBV7-3, the J gene TRBJ2-5; no firm D call. V was pared by 3 bases and J by 5 bases, with 10 bases between. The CDR3 sequence is 13 residues long. Per the germline V gene, CDR1 is SGHTA and CDR2 is FQGTGA. Here the CDR3 reads CASSFSLTETQYF. CDR3 coding DNA: TGTGCCAGCAGCTTCTCTCTAACGGAGACCCAGTACTTC.

The V call is TRBV3-1 (or the pseudogene TRBV3-2), the J call TRBJ2-7; 7 positions match TRBD1. This CDR3 comprises 14 residues. Germline V gene lookup returns CDR1 LGHDT and CDR2 YNNKEL (reference sequence). V was clipped by 5 bases and J by 4 bases; unmatched bases: 8. CDR3 amino acids: CASSNRDREYEQYF. The CDR3 DNA is TGTGCCAGCAGCAACCGGGACAGAGAGTACGAGCAGTACTTC.

V gene TRBV2 combines with J gene TRBJ1-1; 7 nucleotides match TRBD1. The CDR3 is made up of 15 amino acids. Germline CDR1 is SNHLY and CDR2 is FYNNEI. Germline trimming cut 4 bases from V and 4 bases from J; bases unmatched to any gene: 9. The chain's CDR3 is CASSGRQGPITEAFF. CDR3 in DNA: TGTGCCAGCAGTGGGAGACAGGGCCCAATCACTGAAGCTTTCTTT.

The genes are TRBV28 and TRBJ2-7, with TRBD1 identical over 9 bases. The germline gives CDR1 MDHEN, CDR2 SYDVKM. With 6 bases clipped from V and 3 bases from J, the junction kept 9 bases outside the gene matches. This CDR3 has 15 residues. CDR3 nucleotide sequence: TGTGCCAGCAGCTCTACAGGGGGCTACGACTACGAGCAGTACTTC. Translated: CASSSTGGYDYEQYF.

J is TRBJ1-4 and V is TRBV30; 10 bases line up with TRBD1. The J segment lost 7 bases and the V segment lost 5 bases, leaving 7 bases of the junction unmatched. The germline gives CDR1 GTSNPN, CDR2 SVGIG (reference sequence). CDR3 size: 14 residues. CDR3 sequence reads: CAWENGQGVEKLFF. CDR3 in DNA: TGTGCCTGGGAGAATGGACAGGGGGTTGAAAAACTGTTTTTT.

The chain uses TRBV2 and TRBJ2-2; 7 bases align to TRBD1. This CDR3 spans 16 amino acids. In germline, CDR1 is SNHLY, CDR2 FYNNEI. V was clipped by 2 bases and J by 1 base; unmatched bases: 4. The CDR3 DNA follows: TGTGCCAGCAGTGAACAGGGACAGCTGAACACCGGGGAGCTGTTTTTT. Its protein product is CASSEQGQLNTGELFF.

This chain joins TRBV6-4 and TRBJ2-3, with 10 bases lining up with TRBD2. The CDR3 sequence is 15 residues long. V gave up 6 bases and J gave up 1 base; unmatched junction bases: 4. Per the germline V gene, CDR1 is MRHNA and CDR2 is SNTAGT. The CDR3: CASRAGTSGTDTQYF. The DNA of the CDR3 is TGTGCCAGCAGAGCCGGGACTAGCGGCACAGATACGCAGTATTTT.

V and J are TRBV19 and TRBJ2-6, with D maybe TRBD1 (6 bases). V shed 4 bases and J shed 1 base, with 8 bases lying between them. The CDR3 sequence is 15 residues long. Germline loops: CDR1 LNHDA, CDR2 SQIVND (reference sequence). In nucleotides, the CDR3 is TGTGCCAGTAGTACCCAGGGGTCTGGGGCCAACGTCCTGACTTTC. Translated: CASSTQGSGANVLTF.

This sequence joins TRBV18 and TRBJ2-7; TRBD1 aligns across 8 bases. Germline CDR1 and CDR2: KGHSH and LQKENI. The CDR3 has 15 residues. V was clipped by 3 bases and J by 7 bases; unmatched bases: 11. The CDR3, as DNA: TGTGCCAGCTCACCGGACCGGACAGGGAAGAGAGAGCAGTACTTC. It encodes CASSPDRTGKREQYF.

This clone was recorded a few times. The V and J genes are TRBV4-3 and TRBJ1-2, with a possible D match to TRBD1 (5 bases). Germline CDR1 is LGHNA and CDR2 is YSLEER. There are 14 residues in the CDR3. V lost 1 base and J 7 bases, leaving 13 bases between the germline ends. CDR3 DNA sequence: TGCGCCAGCAGCCAAGCCCCCGCGGGGGGTGGCTACACCTTC. Its protein is CASSQAPAGGGYTF.

The chain couples TRBV5-6 to TRBJ1-1, with D perhaps matching TRBD1 (5 bases). Trimming cost V 2 bases and J 5 bases, with 16 bases left between them. This CDR3 has 15 residues. Germline V gives CDR1 SGHDT, CDR2 YYEEEE. The CDR3 region is CASSFSNYGGTEAFF. CDR3 coding DNA: TGTGCCAGCAGCTTCTCTAATTACGGGGGGACTGAAGCTTTCTTT.

This clone was seen just once. This chain links TRBV20-1 with TRBJ2-7; tentative D call: TRBD1 (5 bases). The CDR3 runs to 11 residues. Trimming shortened V by 4 bases and J by 5 bases, and 9 bases separated the two germline ends. CDR1 DFQATT and CDR2 SNEGSKA come from the germline V gene (reference sequence). CDR3 region: CSAMGRNEQYF. The DNA of the CDR3 is TGCAGTGCTATGGGGCGGAACGAGCAGTACTTC.

The DNA for the CDR3 is TGTGCCAGCAGCGCCCTCGGAGATACGCAGTATTTT. Its translation is CASSALGDTQYF. This chain connects TRBV9 to TRBJ2-3; no definite D call. The germline V gene encodes CDR1 SGDLS and CDR2 YYNGEE. This CDR3 spans 12 amino acids. V was pared by 3 bases and J by 5 bases, with 7 bases between.

This rearrangement joins TRBV3-1 (or the pseudogene TRBV3-2) to TRBJ1-6; possibly TRBD1 for D (5 bases). The CDR3 is 16 residues long. Germline CDR1 LGHDT, CDR2 YNNKEL (reference sequence). V lost 4 bases to trimming and J lost 7 bases, with 17 bases between them. In DNA, the CDR3 is TGTGCCAGCAGCCGCAACTCGGGGGGGTGGAATTCACCCCTCCACTTT. It yields the protein CASSRNSGGWNSPLHF.

This clone was picked up a small number of times. The chain joins TRBV2 to TRBJ2-7; TRBD2 matches at 10 bases. Germline lookup yields CDR1 SNHLY and CDR2 FYNNEI. J lost 1 base, V lost 4 bases, and 4 bases had no gene match. The CDR3 contains 15 residues. CDR3 region: CASSGRLAGSYEQYF. In DNA, the CDR3 is TGTGCCAGCAGTGGAAGACTAGCGGGTTCCTACGAGCAGTACTTC. The full variable domain, rest sourced from reference TRBV2 and TRBJ2-7, is EPEVTQTPSHQVTQMGQEVILRCVPISNHLYFYWYRQILGQKVEFLVSFYNNEISEKSEIFDDQFSVERPDGSNFTLKIRSTKLEDSAMYFCASSGRLAGSYEQYFGPGTRLTVT.

Here the CDR3 DNA reads TGTGCCTACAGGCCCTGGGGTGAAAAACTGTTTTTT. Residues: CAYRPWGEKLFF. The chain links TRBV30 to TRBJ1-4, with D tentatively TRBD1 (5 bases). With 7 bases removed from V and 7 bases from J, the gap between germline ends came to 13 bases. CDR3 length equals 12 residues. CDR1 is GTSNPN and CDR2 is SVGIG in the germline V gene (reference sequence).

The chain is built from TRBV11-2 and TRBJ1-1; D not certain. V was shortened by 5 bases and J by 0 bases, with 10 bases between the two germline ends. The CDR3 sequence is 14 residues long. Germline V gene data show CDR1 as SGHAT and CDR2 as FQNNGV. The CDR3 region is CASSAENLNTEAFF. The DNA of the CDR3 is TGTGCCAGCAGCGCGGAGAACTTGAACACTGAAGCTTTCTTT.